This T cell receptor (beta chain) originates from a study of CD4 T cells in relation to SARS-CoV-2 and coronaviruses. At the level of the study: PBMCs were cultured with antigen for roughly 10 days before TCR beta sequencing. Convalescent donors were aged 21 to 72, with median roughly 37 years. General observations from the study: About 65% of donors had memory CD4+ clonotypes crossrecognizing SARS-CoV-2 and common cold coronavirus spike.

Produced via immunoSEQ multiplex PCR; TCRdb's table is partial and in-frame only. The sample holds 30,000 to 40,000 clones; 60% to 80% are singletons and the top ten take about a fifth. The CDR3 length is 14 residues. CDR1 KGHSH and CDR2 LQKENI come from the germline V gene. The junction had 5 bases not matched to a gene; V was cut back by 3 bases and J by 8 bases. Note on this clone: Its antigen remains unknown.

The sample was memory CD4+ T cells from PBMCs, cultured in vitro. This TCR was recovered from an adult with COVID-19. The V call is TRBV18, the J call TRBJ1-5; 9 nucleotides align to TRBD1. The CDR3 protein is CASSPGTGLEPQHF. In DNA, the CDR3 is TGTGCCAGCTCACCCGGGACAGGGCTAGAGCCCCAGCATTTT. The variable domain in full, completed from reference TRBV18 and TRBJ1-5, reads NAGVMQNPRHLVRRRGQEARLRCSPMKGHSHVYWYRQLPEEGLKFMVYLQKENIIDESGMPKERFSAEFPKEGPSILRIQQVVRGDSAAYFCASSPGTGLEPQHFGDGTRLSIL.